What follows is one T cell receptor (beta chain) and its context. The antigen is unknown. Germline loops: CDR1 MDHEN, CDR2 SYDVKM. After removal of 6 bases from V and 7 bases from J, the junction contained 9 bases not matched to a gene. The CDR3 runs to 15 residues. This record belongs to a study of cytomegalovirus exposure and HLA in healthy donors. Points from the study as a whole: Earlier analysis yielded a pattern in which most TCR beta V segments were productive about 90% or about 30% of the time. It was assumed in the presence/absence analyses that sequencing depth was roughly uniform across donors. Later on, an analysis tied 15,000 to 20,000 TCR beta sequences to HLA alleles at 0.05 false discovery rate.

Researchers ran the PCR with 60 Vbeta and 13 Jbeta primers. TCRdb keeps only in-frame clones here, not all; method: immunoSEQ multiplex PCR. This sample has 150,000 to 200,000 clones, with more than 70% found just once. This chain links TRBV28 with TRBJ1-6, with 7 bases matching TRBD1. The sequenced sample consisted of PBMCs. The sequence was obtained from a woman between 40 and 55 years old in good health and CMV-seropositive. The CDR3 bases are TGTGCCAGCAGCCCCCCCACAGGGGTCAATTCACCCCTCCACTTT. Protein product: CASSPPTGVNSPLHF.